Listed here are 19 T cell receptor beta chains from one sample, sequenced in a study of T-cell reconstitution after alpha-beta-depleted transplantation in children. The library targeted TCRbeta and was prepared with unique molecular identifiers. TCRdb processed the PCR reads anew with MiXCR; each CDR3 protein has one entry. The sample lists just under 550,000 distinct CDR3 sequences, about a sixth occurring once. Sequenced here: PBMCs from the stem cell graft donor, sampled from the stem cell graft. The receptors derive from a human donor who donated a stem cell graft to a child with acute lymphoblastic leukemia.

V usage is TRBV5-4 and J usage is TRBJ2-7; D gene uncertain. The ends were cut back, 2 bases at V and 4 bases at J, with 13 bases in the middle. CDR1 is SGHNT, CDR2 YYREEE, per germline (reference sequence). The CDR3 is 14 residues long. As DNA, the CDR3 is TGTGCCAGCAGCTTCGGTCCGGCCTTTTACGAGCAGTACTTC. This encodes CASSFGPAFYEQYF. Using reference TRBV5-4 and TRBJ2-7 for the parts outside the CDR3, the full variable domain is ETGVTQSPTHLIKTRGQQVTLRCSSQSGHNTVSWYQQALGQGPQFIFQYYREEENGRGNFPPRFSGLQFPNYSSELNVNALELDDSALYLCASSFGPAFYEQYFGPGTRLTVT.

The chain couples TRBV5-1 to TRBJ2-3; D might be TRBD1 (5 bases). This CDR3 comprises 14 residues. V lost 2 bases and J 3 bases, leaving 10 bases between the germline ends. CDR1 SGHRS and CDR2 YFSETQ come from the germline V gene. The CDR3 bases are TGCGCCAGCAGCTTACGACAGATAACAGATACGCAGTATTTT. It encodes CASSLRQITDTQYF.

CDR3 coding DNA: TGTGCCAGCTCACCACCCGAGAGCTCCTACGAGCAGTACTTC. Translating it yields CASSPPESSYEQYF. The chain links TRBV18 to TRBJ2-7; D gene unclear. This CDR3 comprises 14 residues. Germline CDR1 is KGHSH and CDR2 is LQKENI. The V end lost 0 bases, the J end lost 0 bases, and 6 bases lay between the germline ends. Filled out from reference TRBV18 and TRBJ2-7, the complete variable domain reads NAGVMQNPRHLVRRRGQEARLRCSPMKGHSHVYWYRQLPEEGLKFMVYLQKENIIDESGMPKERFSAEFPKEGPSILRIQQVVRGDSAAYFCASSPPESSYEQYFGPGTRLTVT.

The CDR3 nucleotides read TGTGCCATCAGTGAACAGGGGGCGGAGGAGACCCAGTACTTC. It encodes CAISEQGAEETQYF. V and J are TRBV10-3 and TRBJ2-5; 9 nucleotides line up with TRBD1. From germline, CDR1 is ENHRY and CDR2 SYGVKD. This CDR3 region has 14 residues. The trim removed 3 bases at V and 5 bases at J, leaving 4 bases unmatched.

This clonotype was seen a few times. The V gene is TRBV5-1, the J gene TRBJ1-2; D remains ambiguous. V lost 4 bases and J lost 4, with 17 bases in between. This CDR3 comprises 15 residues. The germline CDR1 and CDR2 sequences are SGHRS and YFSETQ. This chain's CDR3 is CASSPEGQVLYGYTF. The CDR3 DNA is TGCGCCAGCAGCCCGGAGGGTCAGGTTCTCTATGGCTACACCTTC.

The rearrangement joins TRBV5-1 to TRBJ1-1; D ambiguous. Trimming cost V 0 bases and J 7 bases, with 7 bases left between them. The CDR3 spans 12 residues. Looked up from germline, CDR1 is SGHRS and CDR2 is YFSETQ. The CDR3 bases are TGCGCCAGCAGCTTGGAGCCCTATGAAGCTTTCTTT. Amino acids: CASSLEPYEAFF.

V and J are TRBV7-9 and TRBJ1-2, with D hard to call. Germline values: CDR1 SEHNR, CDR2 FQNEAQ (reference sequence). V lost 4 bases to trimming and J lost 8 bases, with 11 bases between them. This CDR3 contains 12 residues. In DNA form, the CDR3 reads TGTGCCAGCAGCTCCTATGGGGTGGGCTACACCTTC. Residues: CASSSYGVGYTF. Combining the CDR3 with reference TRBV7-9 and TRBJ1-2 gives the whole variable domain DTGVSQNPRHKITKRGQNVTFRCDPISEHNRLYWYRQTLGQGPEFLTYFQNEAQLEKSRLLSDRFSAERPKGSFSTLEIQRTEQGDSAMYLCASSSYGVGYTFGSGTRLTVV.

This clonotype was found a few times. The V call is TRBV3-1, the J call TRBJ2-2; D is ambiguous. The length of the CDR3 is 18 residues. Per germline, CDR1 LGHDT and CDR2 YNNKEL (reference sequence). Trimming shortened V by 0 bases and J by 4 bases, and 18 bases separated the two germline ends. CDR3 coding DNA: TGTGCCAGCAGCCAAGAAGATTGGTGGCGGTACCCCACCGGGGAGCTGTTTTTT. Protein sequence: CASSQEDWWRYPTGELFF.

CDR3 region: CASSLGTGWAFF. The CDR3 nucleotides read TGTGCCAGCAGCTTAGGGACAGGGTGGGCTTTCTTT. V is TRBV11-2 and J is TRBJ1-1; TRBD1 matches at 8 bases. CDR1 is SGHAT and CDR2 is FQNNGV in the germline V gene. The junction had 3 bases not matched to a gene; V was cut back by 1 base and J by 11 bases. CDR3 size: 12 residues.

A few counts support this clonotype. The chain links TRBV6-5 to TRBJ2-3; D not resolved. This CDR3 region has 15 residues. From germline, CDR1 is MNHEY and CDR2 SVGAGI. Trimming pared 0 bases from V and 4 bases from J, leaving 11 bases between. As DNA, the CDR3 is TGTGCCAGCAGTTACTCGGTAGTTAAGTCAGATACGCAGTATTTT. This codes for CASSYSVVKSDTQYF.

This clonotype was recorded a few times. The chain uses TRBV20-1 and TRBJ1-3; a weak D match, TRBD1 (5 bases). Germline values: CDR1 DFQATT, CDR2 SNEGSKA (reference sequence). The CDR3 spans 13 residues. V was pared by 6 bases and J by 0 bases, with 9 bases between. CDR3 DNA: TGCAGTGCCCGACAGAGCTCTGGAAACACCATATATTTT. Translated, it gives CSARQSSGNTIYF.

This chain connects TRBV12-3 or TRBV12-4 to TRBJ2-5; tentative D call: TRBD1 (6 bases). The CDR3 totals 16 residues. Trimming took 2 bases from V and 5 from J, leaving 18 bases between them. The CDR3 here is CASSLIWTPRGETQYF. The CDR3 DNA reads TGTGCCAGCAGTTTAATCTGGACTCCAAGGGGGGAGACCCAGTACTTC.

This clonotype was seen a handful of times. CDR3 residues: CASSLGLDLDTQYF. The CDR3 DNA is TGTGCCAGCAGCTTAGGCCTCGACTTGGATACGCAGTATTTT. J is TRBJ2-3 and V is TRBV11-1; D ambiguous. V lost 1 base and J 6 bases, leaving 11 bases between the germline ends. Germline loops: CDR1 SGHAT, CDR2 FQDESV (reference sequence). This CDR3 spans 14 amino acids. Full variable domain (rest looked up from reference TRBV11-1 and TRBJ2-3): EAEVAQSPRYKITEKSQAVAFWCDPISGHATLYWYRQILGQGPELLVQFQDESVVDDSQLPKDRFSAERLKGVDSTLKIQPAELGDSAMYLCASSLGLDLDTQYFGPGTRLTVL.

This sequence joins TRBV7-6 and TRBJ2-1; D may be TRBD2 (5 bases). The CDR3 contains 13 residues. Trimming pared 5 bases from V and 7 bases from J, leaving 12 bases between. The germline V gene has CDR1 SGHVS and CDR2 FNYEAQ. The CDR3, as DNA: TGTGCCAGCAGCCCAGAGAGAGGGAATGAGCAGTTCTTC. Amino acid sequence: CASSPERGNEQFF. Drawing the rest from reference TRBV7-6 and TRBJ2-1, the complete variable domain is GAGVSQSPRYKVTKRGQDVALRCDPISGHVSLYWYRQALGQGPEFLTYFNYEAQQDKSGLPNDRFSAERPEGSISTLTIQRTEQRDSAMYRCASSPERGNEQFFGPGTRLTVL.

This clonotype came up a few times. In DNA, the CDR3 is TGTGCCAGCAGTTACGGGGTTCTCAACACTGAAGCTTTCTTT. Its translation: CASSYGVLNTEAFF. The gene calls are TRBV6-5 and TRBJ1-1; no definite D call. CDR3 length: 14 amino acids. CDR1 MNHEY and CDR2 SVGAGI come from the germline V gene. The V end lost 2 bases, the J end lost 2 bases, and 9 bases lay between the germline ends.

The V gene is TRBV3-1, the J gene TRBJ2-3; no clear D. There are 12 residues in the CDR3. CDR1 and CDR2 from the germline V gene are LGHDT and YNNKEL (reference sequence). Trimming took off 6 bases at V and 6 bases at J, with 10 bases between the two ends. As DNA, the CDR3 is TGTGCCAGCAGTCGCTTGTCGGATACGCAGTATTTT. Amino acid sequence: CASSRLSDTQYF.

This clonotype was seen repeatedly, ten times or more. The V and J genes are TRBV12-3 or TRBV12-4 and TRBJ2-3; the match to TRBD2 covers 9 bases. The CDR3 extends over 17 amino acids. V lost 2 bases, J lost 2 bases, and 8 bases stayed unmatched. The CDR3 bases are TGTGCCAGCAGTTTAAAGCGGGGGGCGTACGCCACAGATACGCAGTATTTT. Translating gives CASSLKRGAYATDTQYF.

The chain joins TRBV18 to TRBJ1-4; no definite D call. This CDR3 is 14 amino acids long. CDR1 and CDR2 from the germline V gene are KGHSH and LQKENI. Trimming took 2 bases from V and 4 from J, leaving 8 bases between them. The CDR3 region is CASSPERINEKLFF. CDR3 bases: TGTGCCAGCTCACCAGAAAGGATTAATGAAAAACTGTTTTTT.

Note on this clonotype: Compared with germline, one end of the junction differs, possibly owing to a read error. V and J are TRBV20-1 and TRBJ2-1, with a weak D call TRBD2 (6 bases). CDR3 length: 16 residues. CDR1 and CDR2 (germline): DFQATT, SNEGSKA (reference sequence). CDR3 nucleotide sequence: TGCTGTGCTAGAGACCAGCGGGTAACCCTTCTCGATGAGCAGTTCTTC. Encoded protein: CCARDQRVTLLDEQFF.